This T cell receptor beta chain is drawn from a study of CD8+CD57+ T cells in acquired aplastic anemia. About the research overall: Healthy donors had, on average, approximately 9.9 million reads for their CD4+ cells.

Regarding the study as a whole: It was found that fewer than 35 CD8+ CDR3 sequences were shared between patients and controls.

The CDR3 is 14 residues long. Germline CDR1 reads SGHTA; CDR2 reads FQGNSA. Concerning this clonotype: Antigen specificity is unknown. The junction shows a germline mismatch at one end, possibly a read error.

Profiling of TCR beta VDJ combinations and CDR3 sequences used genomic DNA as template. From the reads, TCRdb called clonotypes with MiXCR, one entry per CDR3 protein. The data show about 400,000 distinct CDR3 sequences, about two thirds seen once. This sequence originates from a human donor in good health, serving as a control. The rearrangement joins TRBV7-2 to TRBJ2-1; weak D call: TRBD2 (6 bases). The specimen was sorted CD4+, CD8+, or CD8+CD57+ T cells (not recorded which) from PBMCs. This chain's CDR3 is CASSQLASYNEKFF. As DNA, the CDR3 is TGTGCCAGCAGCCAACTAGCCTCGTACAATGAGAAGTTCTTC.